This TCR beta chain was recovered during a study of regulatory T cells in long-lasting Graves disease. This clonotype was recorded at least ten times. Combining iRepertoire HTBI primers with Arm-PCR of CDR3 regions, the authors built TCR beta libraries. Methods used by the authors: The study identified 55 to 80 TRBV and some 15 TRBJ segments across samples. TCRdb re-called the multiplex PCR reads through MiXCR, storing one row per CDR3 protein. The V and J calls were determined by TCRdb, not by the authors. The sample comprises 440,000 or so distinct CDR3 sequences, approximately 15% of which are singletons, and 15% to 20% rests with the top ten. The germline gives CDR1 SGHRS, CDR2 YFSETQ. The length of the CDR3 is 16 residues. The V gene end was trimmed by 1 base and the J gene end by 4 bases; junction bases not matched to a gene: 11. Time point denoted: newly diagnosed GD, antithyroid drugs for less than 3 months. RNA extracted from PBMCs served as the sequencing template. An endocrinology department in Xi'an, China, supplied the patients.

The data also belong to a second study, concerning T cells in Graves' hyperthyroidism and ophthalmopathy. From that second work: The hyperthyroidism patients had all been newly diagnosed, and their disease duration was under 2 months. Their ages ranged from 18 to 65 years.

The chain carries TRBV5-1 and TRBJ2-7; 7 bases match TRBD2. This sequence originates from a woman in her 30s with Graves disease. The material was peripheral blood mononuclear cells (PBMCs), obtained at new diagnosis, from a patient treated with antithyroid drugs. CDR3 sequence: CASSLSGAGDAYEQYF. DNA of the CDR3: TGCGCCAGCAGCTTGAGTGGGGCGGGAGACGCGTACGAGCAGTACTTC.